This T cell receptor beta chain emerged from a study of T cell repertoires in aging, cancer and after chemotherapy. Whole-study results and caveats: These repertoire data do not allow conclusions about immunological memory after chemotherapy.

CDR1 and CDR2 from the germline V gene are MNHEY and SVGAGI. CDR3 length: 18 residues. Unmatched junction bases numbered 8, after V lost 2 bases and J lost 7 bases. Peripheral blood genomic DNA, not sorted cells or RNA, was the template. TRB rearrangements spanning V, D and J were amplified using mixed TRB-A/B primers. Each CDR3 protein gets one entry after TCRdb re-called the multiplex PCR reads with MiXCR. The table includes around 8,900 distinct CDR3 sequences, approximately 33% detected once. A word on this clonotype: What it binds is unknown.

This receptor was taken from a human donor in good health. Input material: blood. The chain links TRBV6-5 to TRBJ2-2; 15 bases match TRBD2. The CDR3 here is CASSYPGLAGGPGGELFF. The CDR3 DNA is TGTGCCAGCAGTTACCCAGGACTAGCGGGGGGGCCCGGCGGGGAGCTGTTTTTT.